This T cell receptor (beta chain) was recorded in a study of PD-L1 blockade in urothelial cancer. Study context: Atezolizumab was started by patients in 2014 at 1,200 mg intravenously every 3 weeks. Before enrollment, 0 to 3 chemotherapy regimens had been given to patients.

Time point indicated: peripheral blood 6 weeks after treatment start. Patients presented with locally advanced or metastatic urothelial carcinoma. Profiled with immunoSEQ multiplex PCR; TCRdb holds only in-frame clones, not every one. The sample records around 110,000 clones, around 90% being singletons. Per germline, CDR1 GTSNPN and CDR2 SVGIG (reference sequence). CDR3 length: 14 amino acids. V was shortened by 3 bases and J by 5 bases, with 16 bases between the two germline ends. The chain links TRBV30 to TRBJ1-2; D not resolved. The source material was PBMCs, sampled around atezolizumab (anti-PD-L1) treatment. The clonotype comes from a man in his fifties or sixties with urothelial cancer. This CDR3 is CAWSQNVGAYGYTF. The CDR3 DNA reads TGTGCCTGGAGCCAAAACGTTGGAGCTTATGGCTACACCTTC.